This TCR beta chain appears in the sequencing data of a study of blood T cell repertoires in COVID-19. Overall study context: COVID-19 samples from acute and convalescent phases originated in the United States, Italy and Spain. The analysed material was cDNA or gDNA that came from T cells, B-cell-depleted T cells, or PBMCs.

Original data processing: Nucleated cell counts were estimated from reference gene primer amplification. Repertoires were generated with immunoSEQ multiplex PCR, while TCRdb's copy carries only in-frame clones and drops some. That table gives V, J and clone size, and the DNA gave D and trimming. The sample consists of 80,000 to 90,000 clones, roughly 86% of them appearing once. After removal of 5 bases from V and 8 bases from J, the junction contained 8 bases not matched to a gene. Germline V lookup: CDR1 MNHEY, CDR2 SVGAGI. The CDR3 is 13 amino acids. The V gene is TRBV6-5, the J gene TRBJ1-2; 7 positions match TRBD1. The TCR originated in a man aged 40-49 years with acute or convalescent COVID-19. The specimen sequenced was peripheral blood. The CDR3 DNA sequence: TGTGCCAGCAGTAACCGACAGGGTGAGGGCTACACCTTC. This translates into CASSNRQGEGYTF.